The rows below give T cell receptor beta chains drawn from one sample of a study of OX40 agonist ivuxolimab in advanced cancers. The protocol was immunoSEQ multiplex PCR, while the TCRdb copy is restricted to in-frame clones and leaves out a portion. The repertoire holds tens of thousands of clones, with roughly four fifths as singletons. The sequenced sample was CD4+ or CD8+ T cells sorted from blood, obtained in a trial of the OX40 agonist ivuxolimab. The receptor set was obtained from an adult with an advanced solid tumor such as melanoma, head and neck, liver or kidney cancer. Each CDR3 is given with its conserved first and last residue. A D gene is named only where the DNA matches it firmly. Clone size is stated in some rows and not others, as once, few, many or a class when expanded.

CDR3nt: TGTGCCAGCAGTCGAGGGGTCTACGAGCAGTACTTC
CDR3aa: CASSRGVYEQYF
abundance: .
d_gene: .
j_gene: TRBJ2-7
v_gene: TRBV5-5

CDR3nt: TGTGCCTGGGGCCCCCCCAGGGCACCGACTAACTATGGCTACACCTTC
CDR3aa: CAWGPPRAPTNYGYTF
abundance: .
d_gene: .
j_gene: TRBJ1-2
v_gene: TRBV30

CDR3nt: TGTGCCAGCAGTTCCCGGGACAGGGGGGACCACGAGCAGTACTTC
CDR3aa: CASSSRDRGDHEQYF
abundance: .
d_gene: TRBD1
j_gene: TRBJ2-7
v_gene: TRBV6-5

CDR3nt: TGTGCCAGCATGAGGGATATGGGCTATGGCTACACCTTC
CDR3aa: CASMRDMGYGYTF
abundance: .
d_gene: .
j_gene: TRBJ1-2
v_gene: TRBV6-1

CDR3nt: TGTGCCAGCAGCTCGGGACTAGCGGACCTTAGGACGCAGTATTTT
CDR3aa: CASSSGLADLRTQYF
abundance: .
d_gene: TRBD2
j_gene: TRBJ2-3
v_gene: TRBV7-7

CDR3nt: TGTGCCAGCAGTGAAAGGTTAGGGGACTCTGGAAACACCATATATTTT
CDR3aa: CASSERLGDSGNTIYF
abundance: .
d_gene: .
j_gene: TRBJ1-3
v_gene: TRBV2

CDR3nt: TGTGCCAGCAGCCGAACCGACGTTGCAGGGGGCGTTTATGATACGCAGTATTTT
CDR3aa: CASSRTDVAGGVYDTQYF
abundance: .
d_gene: TRBD1
j_gene: TRBJ2-3
v_gene: TRBV7-6

CDR3nt: TGTGCCTGGGGTGGGGGAGGTCAGCCCCAGCATTTT
CDR3aa: CAWGGGGQPQHF
abundance: .
d_gene: .
j_gene: TRBJ1-5
v_gene: TRBV30

CDR3nt: TGTGCCTGGAGGGGTATAGGGGAGACCTCCACAGATACGCAGTATTTT
CDR3aa: CAWRGIGETSTDTQYF
abundance: .
d_gene: .
j_gene: TRBJ2-3
v_gene: TRBV30

CDR3nt: TGTGCCAGCAGTTACGCGGACCCCTCCTACGAGCAGTACTTC
CDR3aa: CASSYADPSYEQYF
abundance: .
d_gene: .
j_gene: TRBJ2-7
v_gene: TRBV6-5

CDR3nt: TGTGCCAGCAGTCGGACTCGCGATGGCTACACCTTC
CDR3aa: CASSRTRDGYTF
abundance: .
d_gene: .
j_gene: TRBJ1-2
v_gene: TRBV13

CDR3nt: TGTGCCACCAGCAGGTGGGGCACTGAAGCTTTCTTT
CDR3aa: CATSRWGTEAFF
abundance: .
d_gene: .
j_gene: TRBJ1-1
v_gene: TRBV15

CDR3nt: TGTGCCAGTAGTAGAGGACAGGGGAACACTGAAGCTTTCTTT
CDR3aa: CASSRGQGNTEAFF
abundance: .
d_gene: TRBD1
j_gene: TRBJ1-1
v_gene: TRBV19

CDR3nt: TGTGCCAGCAGCCAAAGTCAGGGGGCGGCTAATGAAAAACTGTTTTTT
CDR3aa: CASSQSQGAANEKLFF
abundance: .
d_gene: TRBD1
j_gene: TRBJ1-4
v_gene: TRBV14

CDR3nt: TGTGCCAGCAGTTATCCCTTAGCGGGGAGCTCCTACAATGAGCAGTTCTTC
CDR3aa: CASSYPLAGSSYNEQFF
abundance: once
d_gene: TRBD2
j_gene: TRBJ2-1
v_gene: TRBV6-9

CDR3nt: TGCGCCAGCGGAGGACAGGGCTACACAGATACGCAGTATTTT
CDR3aa: CASGGQGYTDTQYF
abundance: .
d_gene: TRBD1
j_gene: TRBJ2-3
v_gene: TRBV5-1

CDR3nt: TGTGCCAGCAGCGACGTAGTATCTGAGCAGTTCTTC
CDR3aa: CASSDVVSEQFF
abundance: .
d_gene: .
j_gene: TRBJ2-1
v_gene: TRBV7-2

CDR3nt: TGTGCCAGCAGCTTAGTGGGACGGGGGGCCCCAAATGAGCAGTTCTTC
CDR3aa: CASSLVGRGAPNEQFF
abundance: .
d_gene: .
j_gene: TRBJ2-1
v_gene: TRBV7-3

CDR3nt: TGTGCCAGCAGCTTAGCTGGTATCGGGGAGCTGTTTTTT
CDR3aa: CASSLAGIGELFF
abundance: .
d_gene: .
j_gene: TRBJ2-2
v_gene: TRBV7-2

CDR3nt: TGTGCCAGCAGTTACCGGGCGGGGGCCTACGAGCAGTACTTC
CDR3aa: CASSYRAGAYEQYF
abundance: .
d_gene: TRBD2
j_gene: TRBJ2-7
v_gene: TRBV6-5

CDR3nt: TGTGCTAGTGGTTCAGCATTAACAGGGGCCCCTGGGTTGCATGAGCAGTTCTTC
CDR3aa: CASGSALTGAPGLHEQFF
abundance: .
d_gene: TRBD1
j_gene: TRBJ2-1
v_gene: TRBV12-5

CDR3nt: TGTGCCAGCAGCTTACAGGGAGGGAGGAAAGAGACCCAGTACTTC
CDR3aa: CASSLQGGRKETQYF
abundance: .
d_gene: TRBD2
j_gene: TRBJ2-5
v_gene: TRBV11-3

CDR3nt: TGTGCCAGCAGCTTAACCGGGGGTGGGAACACCATATATTTT
CDR3aa: CASSLTGGGNTIYF
abundance: .
d_gene: .
j_gene: TRBJ1-3
v_gene: TRBV7-3

CDR3nt: TGTGCCAGCAGCTCGATGTTGGACACTGAAGCTTTCTTT
CDR3aa: CASSSMLDTEAFF
abundance: .
d_gene: .
j_gene: TRBJ1-1
v_gene: TRBV7-2

CDR3nt: TGTGCCAGCAGCGTGTACGGTACGAACACCGGGGAGCTGTTTTTT
CDR3aa: CASSVYGTNTGELFF
abundance: .
d_gene: .
j_gene: TRBJ2-2
v_gene: TRBV9

CDR3nt: TGTGCCAGCAGCGTAGGATGGGGGGGCGAAATGAACACTGAAGCTTTCTTT
CDR3aa: CASSVGWGGEMNTEAFF
abundance: .
d_gene: .
j_gene: TRBJ1-1
v_gene: TRBV9

CDR3nt: TGCGCCAGCAGCTTGGATACCCAGGGTAGATCAGATACGCAGTATTTT
CDR3aa: CASSLDTQGRSDTQYF
abundance: .
d_gene: .
j_gene: TRBJ2-3
v_gene: TRBV5-1

CDR3nt: TGCGCCAGCAGCTTGGCGGGACAGGGATCAAACACCATATATTTT
CDR3aa: CASSLAGQGSNTIYF
abundance: .
d_gene: TRBD1
j_gene: TRBJ1-3
v_gene: TRBV5-1

CDR3nt: TGTGCCAGTAGACCGGGACTAGCGGGGGGGCTTTTCGTCGATGAGCAGTTCTTC
CDR3aa: CASRPGLAGGLFVDEQFF
abundance: .
d_gene: TRBD2
j_gene: TRBJ2-1
v_gene: TRBV19

CDR3nt: TGTGCCTCGATACCTGGAAACACCATATATTTT
CDR3aa: CASIPGNTIYF
abundance: .
d_gene: .
j_gene: TRBJ1-3
v_gene: TRBV30

CDR3nt: TGTGCCAGCAGTCCTAGCGTGTACGAGCAGTACTTC
CDR3aa: CASSPSVYEQYF
abundance: .
d_gene: .
j_gene: TRBJ2-7
v_gene: TRBV6-6

CDR3nt: TGTGCCAGCAGCGCGTTAAGGGGCCTTGGGGAAGATACGCAGTATTTT
CDR3aa: CASSALRGLGEDTQYF
abundance: .
d_gene: .
j_gene: TRBJ2-3
v_gene: TRBV9

CDR3nt: TGCAGCGTTCTGGACGGTTACACTGAAGCTTTCTTT
CDR3aa: CSVLDGYTEAFF
abundance: medium-sized
d_gene: .
j_gene: TRBJ1-1
v_gene: TRBV29-1

CDR3nt: TGTGCCAGCAGCGTAGATCAGCACTCTGGAAACACCATATATTTT
CDR3aa: CASSVDQHSGNTIYF
abundance: .
d_gene: .
j_gene: TRBJ1-3
v_gene: TRBV9

CDR3nt: TGTGCCAGCAGTGACCGACGGGCCGCGGGGTTGGATGAGCAGTTCTTC
CDR3aa: CASSDRRAAGLDEQFF
abundance: once
d_gene: .
j_gene: TRBJ2-1
v_gene: TRBV6-4

CDR3nt: TGTGCCAGCAGTGAACTAGGACTCAACTATGGCTACACCTTC
CDR3aa: CASSELGLNYGYTF
abundance: .
d_gene: .
j_gene: TRBJ1-2
v_gene: TRBV25-1

CDR3nt: TGTGCCAGCAGCTCAAGGTTGTCTGAGCAGTTCTTC
CDR3aa: CASSSRLSEQFF
abundance: .
d_gene: .
j_gene: TRBJ2-1
v_gene: TRBV11-3

CDR3nt: TGTGCCAGCAGTATGGACGGGAACACTGAAGCTTTCTTT
CDR3aa: CASSMDGNTEAFF
abundance: .
d_gene: .
j_gene: TRBJ1-1
v_gene: TRBV6-1

CDR3nt: TGTGCCAGTAGTATAGGAGGCAGCTTGAACACTGAAGCTTTCTTT
CDR3aa: CASSIGGSLNTEAFF
abundance: .
d_gene: .
j_gene: TRBJ1-1
v_gene: TRBV19

CDR3nt: TGTGCCAGCAGCTCCGGGACGCAGGTCTCCACCATATATTTT
CDR3aa: CASSSGTQVSTIYF
abundance: .
d_gene: .
j_gene: TRBJ1-3
v_gene: TRBV7-9

CDR3nt: TGTGCCAGCAGTTCATATGGCAAGGGGGGCTATGGCTACACCTTC
CDR3aa: CASSSYGKGGYGYTF
abundance: .
d_gene: .
j_gene: TRBJ1-2
v_gene: TRBV27

CDR3nt: TGTGCCAGCAGTCGGACAGGGGGAAACACTGAAGCTTTCTTT
CDR3aa: CASSRTGGNTEAFF
abundance: .
d_gene: TRBD1
j_gene: TRBJ1-1
v_gene: TRBV5-4